The 9 T cell receptor beta chains presented below share a single source sample, sequenced in a study of sequential checkpoint blockade in melanoma. The assay was immunoSEQ multiplex PCR, and TCRdb's table has in-frame clones only and misses some. Counted here are more than 20,000 clones, roughly 78% occurring once; the ten biggest clones make up 11%. Treatment noted: randomized to nivolumab then ipilimumab (arm A) or the reverse (arm B). This material consisted of CD8+ T cells sorted from blood (inferred from file names), taken from a patient given nivolumab and ipilimumab in sequence. These receptors came from a human donor with melanoma.

The rearrangement links TRBV11-2 to TRBJ2-1; 8 positions agree with TRBD2. V lost 4 bases, J lost 5 bases, and 1 base stayed unmatched. This CDR3 contains 13 residues. CDR1 SGHAT and CDR2 FQNNGV come from the germline V gene. Written as DNA, the CDR3 is TGTGCCAGCAGCTCGGGACTAGACAATGAGCAGTTCTTC. It encodes CASSSGLDNEQFF.

The V and J genes are TRBV15 and TRBJ1-2, with 9 bases identical to TRBD1. CDR1 and CDR2 (germline): LNHNV, YYDKDF (reference sequence). This CDR3 comprises 14 residues. J was trimmed by 7 bases and V by 0 bases; bases with no gene match: 3. CDR3 sequence (DNA): TGTGCCACCAGCAGAGATATACAGGGGGCTGGCTACACCTTC. As protein: CATSRDIQGAGYTF.

The J gene is TRBJ2-2, the V gene TRBV11-2, with TRBD2 matching over 11 bases. From germline, CDR1 is SGHAT and CDR2 FQNNGV. CDR3 length equals 16 residues. J lost 5 bases, V lost 1 base, and 3 bases had no gene match. The CDR3 coding sequence is TGTGCCAGCAGCTTAGCCGGACTAGCGGGTACCGGGGAGCTGTTTTTT. Protein: CASSLAGLAGTGELFF.

V gene TRBV19 combines with J gene TRBJ2-3, with D possibly matching TRBD2 (6 bases). The germline V and J ends were trimmed by 5 bases and 4 bases, with 19 bases remaining between them. The length of the CDR3 is 16 residues. The germline V gene encodes CDR1 LNHDA and CDR2 SQIVND (reference sequence). DNA for the CDR3: TGTGCCAGTAGTCAGCCGGGACTCCCTGGGGCAGATACGCAGTATTTT. Translated, it gives CASSQPGLPGADTQYF.

This clone was recorded a few times. The chain has TRBV6-5 and TRBJ2-5; TRBD1 matches at 11 bases. This CDR3 is built from 14 residues. V lost 6 bases to trimming and J lost 2 bases; unmatched junction nucleotides: 2. The germline V gene encodes CDR1 MNHEY and CDR2 SVGAGI. CDR3 sequence (DNA): TGTGCCAGCAGGAGGGACAGGGGGCAAGAGACCCAGTACTTC. It specifies CASRRDRGQETQYF.

The table lists this clone with a few counts. V usage is TRBV21-1 and J usage is TRBJ1-4; the table assigns TRBD1, which was not confirmed against the DNA. TRBV21-1 is designated a pseudogene. The CDR3 covers 17 residues. The chain's CDR3 is CASSKAVNGTGPARLFF. For the CDR3, the DNA is TGTGCCAGCAGCAAAGCTGTAAATGGGACAGGCCCCGCTAGACTGTTTTTT.

This chain uses TRBV18 with TRBJ2-5; TRBD1 might be the D (6 bases). Germline CDR1 KGHSH, CDR2 LQKENI. V was trimmed by 2 bases and J by 5 bases, leaving 15 bases between them. The CDR3 has 15 amino acids. CDR3 coding DNA: TGTGCCAGCTCACCAAATGGCAGGGGTGAGGAGACCCAGTACTTC. It yields the protein CASSPNGRGEETQYF.

This sequence joins TRBV9 and TRBJ2-2; 7 nucleotides align to TRBD1. Germline V CDR1 and CDR2: SGDLS, YYNGEE. V gave up 2 bases and J gave up 2 bases; unmatched junction bases: 9. The CDR3 length is 17 residues. In nucleotides, the CDR3 is TGTGCCAGCAGCGTGTATCTTGGGACAGCTAACACCGGGGAGCTGTTTTTT. Translation gives CASSVYLGTANTGELFF.

This clone has just a few counts. This chain links TRBV7-2 with TRBJ2-1; 11 bases fit TRBD2. J lost 6 bases, V lost 5 bases, and 9 bases had no gene match. The CDR3 loop spans 16 amino acids. Germline CDR1 reads SGHTA; CDR2 reads FQGNSA. The CDR3 sequence is CASSPQKLAGVNEQFF. The CDR3 nucleotides are TGTGCCAGCAGCCCCCAGAAACTAGCGGGAGTCAATGAGCAGTTCTTC.